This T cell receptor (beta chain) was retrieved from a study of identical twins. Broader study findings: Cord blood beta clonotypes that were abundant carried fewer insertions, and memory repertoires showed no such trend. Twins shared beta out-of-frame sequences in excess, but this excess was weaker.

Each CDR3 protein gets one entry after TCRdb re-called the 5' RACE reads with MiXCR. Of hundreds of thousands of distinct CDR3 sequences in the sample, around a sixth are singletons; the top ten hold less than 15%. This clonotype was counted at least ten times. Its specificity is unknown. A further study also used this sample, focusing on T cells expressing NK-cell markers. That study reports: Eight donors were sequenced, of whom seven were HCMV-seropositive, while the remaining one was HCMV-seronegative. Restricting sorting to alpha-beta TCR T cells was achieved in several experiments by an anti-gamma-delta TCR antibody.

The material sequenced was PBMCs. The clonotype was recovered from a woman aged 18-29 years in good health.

This chain's CDR3 is CASSSVIGLAGGLYTGELFF. CDR3 nucleotides: TGTGCCAGCAGTTCCGTAATTGGACTAGCGGGAGGGCTTTACACCGGGGAGCTGTTTTTT. The V and J genes are TRBV12-3 or TRBV12-4 and TRBJ2-2; 15 nucleotides match TRBD2. The CDR3 has 20 residues. Losses at the gene ends were 4 bases for V and 3 bases for J; bases not matched to a gene: 12.